This is a list of T cell receptor beta chains from one sample in a study of blood T cell repertoires in COVID-19. Sequenced by immunoSEQ multiplex PCR; TCRdb stores in-frame clones only, minus some. The table has 390,000 or so clones, 89% seen once. Material for sequencing was peripheral blood. Every receptor here comes from a woman in her thirties with COVID-19, enrolled during active disease. CDR3s include the opening cysteine and the closing phenylalanine or tryptophan. Each record gives: V gene, J gene, clone size, D gene, CDR3 DNA, CDR3 protein. A D gene is named only where the DNA matches it firmly. Not all rows give a size; the values are once, few, many and, for expanded clones, a class.

V: TRBV19
J: TRBJ2-2
size: NA
D: NA
DNA: TGTGCCAGTAGTACCGGGGTCTCCGGGGAGCTGTTTTTT
CDR3: CASSTGVSGELFF

V: TRBV5-1
J: TRBJ1-4
size: NA
D: NA
DNA: TGCGCCAGCAGCCCCGGAGGAGGGTATGAAAAACTGTTTTTT
CDR3: CASSPGGGYEKLFF

V: TRBV6-5
J: TRBJ2-5
size: NA
D: TRBD1
DNA: TGTGCCAGCAGATTACAGGGGTCTAGGGAGACCCAGTACTTC
CDR3: CASRLQGSRETQYF

V: TRBV29-1
J: TRBJ2-3
size: NA
D: NA
DNA: TGCAGCGTCGCGGGACTTAGCACAGATACGCAGTATTTT
CDR3: CSVAGLSTDTQYF

V: TRBV19
J: TRBJ2-2
size: NA
D: TRBD2
DNA: TGTGCCAGTAGGACTAGCGCCACCGGGGAGCTGTTTTTT
CDR3: CASRTSATGELFF

V: TRBV9
J: TRBJ1-2
size: NA
D: NA
DNA: TGTGCCAGCAGCGTAGGAAGCGGTACAGCTAATTTGATTTATGGCTACACCTTC
CDR3: CASSVGSGTANLIYGYTF

V: TRBV18
J: TRBJ2-2
size: NA
D: NA
DNA: TGTGCCAGCTCACTAAACAGAAATCCGAACACCGGGGAGCTGTTTTTT
CDR3: CASSLNRNPNTGELFF

V: TRBV19
J: TRBJ1-3
size: NA
D: TRBD1
DNA: TGTGCCAGTAGCAAGACAGGGGATCCCGGAAACACCATATATTTT
CDR3: CASSKTGDPGNTIYF

V: TRBV4-3
J: TRBJ1-1
size: once
D: NA
DNA: TGCGCCAGCAGCCAAGTGGAGGGGCGACAGAACACTGAAGCTTTCTTT
CDR3: CASSQVEGRQNTEAFF

V: TRBV7-9
J: TRBJ1-4
size: once
D: NA
DNA: TGTGCCAGCAGCTTAGGGACATTAAATGAAAAACTGTTTTTT
CDR3: CASSLGTLNEKLFF

V: TRBV28
J: TRBJ2-2
size: NA
D: NA
DNA: TGTGCCAGCAGTTTCTCGTCCGGGGAGCTGTTTTTT
CDR3: CASSFSSGELFF

V: TRBV4-3
J: TRBJ2-5
size: NA
D: TRBD2
DNA: TGCGCCAGCAGCCAAGACCCTCGGACTAGCGGGGTCCAAGAGACCCAGTACTTC
CDR3: CASSQDPRTSGVQETQYF

V: TRBV5-4
J: TRBJ1-2
size: NA
D: TRBD1
DNA: TGTGCCAGCAGCCCCAGGGACAGGGAGAACTATGGCTACACCTTC
CDR3: CASSPRDRENYGYTF

V: TRBV3-1/TRBV3-2
J: TRBJ2-3
size: NA
D: TRBD2
DNA: TGTGCCAGCAGCCACAAGACTAGCGGGAGAGCCACTAGCACAGATACGCAGTATTTT
CDR3: CASSHKTSGRATSTDTQYF

V: TRBV7-9
J: TRBJ1-5
size: once
D: NA
DNA: TGTGCCAGCAGCTCCCCCGATATGATTAGCGATCAGCCCCAGCATTTT
CDR3: CASSSPDMISDQPQHF